The rows below give T cell receptor beta chains drawn from one sample of a study of vaccination and CD4 T cells after COVID-19. TCRdb processed the PCR reads anew with MiXCR; each CDR3 protein has one entry. The repertoire holds 15,000 to 25,000 distinct CDR3 sequences, with around 53% as singletons. These receptors' antigens are unknown. The sample comprised CD4+ T cells from blood, cultured in vitro. The receptors stem from a human donor who had recovered from COVID-19. Both conserved end residues are part of each CDR3. The D gene is left open where the match is weak. The listing skips clone size in some rows; elsewhere it reads once, few, many or a size class.

V gene	J gene	D gene	clone size	CDR3 DNA	CDR3 protein
TRBV20-1	TRBJ2-7	.	.	TGCAGTGCTAGCTCCTACCGGGGCCCCTACGAGCAGTACTTC	CSASSYRGPYEQYF
TRBV18	TRBJ1-1	TRBD1	.	TGTGCCAGCTCACCACGACCAATACAGGGGATGAACACTGAAGCTTTCTTT	CASSPRPIQGMNTEAFF
TRBV2	TRBJ2-5	.	few	TGTGCCAGCAGGAGGGGGATCAAAGAGACCCAGTACTTC	CASRRGIKETQYF
TRBV7-2	TRBJ1-1	.	few	TGTGCCAGCAGCTTAGTTGGCAGGACTGAAGCTTTCTTT	CASSLVGRTEAFF
TRBV6-1	TRBJ2-7	.	.	TGTGCCAGCAGGAGATCGGGGTCCCACGAGCAGTACTTC	CASRRSGSHEQYF
TRBV12-3/TRBV12-4	TRBJ2-3	TRBD2	.	TGTGCCAGCAGTGGGGAGGGACTAGCGGGGGGTACGCAGTATTTT	CASSGEGLAGGTQYF
TRBV20-1	TRBJ1-2	.	few	TGCAGTGTTCAGGAGAAAGAGCACTATGGCTACACCTTC	CSVQEKEHYGYTF
TRBV7-2	TRBJ1-1	TRBD1	.	TGTGCCAGCAGCCTAACAGGGGTGAGGAACACTGAAGCTTTCTTT	CASSLTGVRNTEAFF
TRBV7-9	TRBJ2-7	TRBD1	.	TGTGCCAGCAGCTTCGGCAGGGGGTCCAACGAGCAGTACTTC	CASSFGRGSNEQYF
TRBV7-2	TRBJ1-5	.	.	TGTGCCAGCAGCTTATGGGCAGACAATCAGCCCCAGCATTTT	CASSLWADNQPQHF
TRBV7-2	TRBJ1-2	TRBD1	.	TGTGCCAGCAGCCTGTGGGACAGCCACTATGGCTACACCTTC	CASSLWDSHYGYTF
TRBV11-2	TRBJ2-5	.	.	TGTGCCAGCAGCCGAGCTACCGGGGCCAAGCTGACCCAGTACTTC	CASSRATGAKLTQYF
TRBV20-1	TRBJ2-2	.	few	TGCAGTGCTTCCCCGCGGTTCGGGTCCGGGGAGCTGTTTTTT	CSASPRFGSGELFF